These 15 T cell receptor beta chains were sequenced from one sample in a study of STAT3 mutations in large granular lymphocyte leukemia. Study-wide points: At least one immunodominant TCR beta clonotype appeared in every T-cell large granular lymphocyte leukemia patient.

Libraries were prepared by immunoSEQ multiplex PCR; TCRdb keeps only in-frame clonotypes and omits some of them. The sample holds about 7,000 clones, approximately 54% seen once. These receptors' antigens are unknown. The sample comprised peripheral blood mononuclear cells. These receptors all stem from a boy aged 5-17 years with T-cell large granular lymphocyte leukemia. Some clones in this sample may be carry-over from other donors' samples.

The genes are TRBV27 and TRBJ1-5; TRBD1 is a possible D gene (6 bases). The V end was cut by 5 bases, the J end by 0 bases, with 11 bases between. This CDR3 is 15 amino acids long. Germline loops: CDR1 MNHEY, CDR2 SMNVEV (reference sequence). The CDR3 coding sequence is TGTGCCAGCAGTCAGAGGACAGATAGCAATCAGCCCCAGCATTTT. Translated: CASSQRTDSNQPQHF.

This chain uses TRBV28 with TRBJ1-1; no definite D call. Trimming stripped 4 bases from V and 3 bases from J, with 12 bases between. In germline, CDR1 is MDHEN, CDR2 SYDVKM. This CDR3 has 14 residues. In nucleotides, the CDR3 is TGTGCCAGCAGTTCCCGGACGTTCCACACTGAAGCTTTCTTT. This sequence encodes CASSSRTFHTEAFF.

V is TRBV29-1 and J is TRBJ2-3, with unresolved D. Germline V gene lookup returns CDR1 SQVTM and CDR2 ANQGSEA. This CDR3 is built from 11 residues. Deletions cut 5 bases from V and 3 bases from J, with 6 bases between. The DNA for the CDR3 is TGCAGCGTTCGGAAAACAGATACGCAGTATTTT. It is translated as CSVRKTDTQYF.

This sequence joins TRBV5-1 and TRBJ1-2, with 7 bases aligning to TRBD1. The V gene end was trimmed by 0 bases and the J gene end by 4 bases; junction bases not matched to a gene: 6. CDR1 is SGHRS, CDR2 YFSETQ, per germline. This CDR3 region has 15 residues. In DNA form, the CDR3 reads TGCGCCAGCAGCTTGGCAGACAGGGTGAGCTATGGCTACACCTTC. Translating gives CASSLADRVSYGYTF.

The chain employs TRBV6-6 and TRBJ2-7; D uncertain. This CDR3 has 12 amino acids. The germline V gene encodes CDR1 MNHNY and CDR2 SVGAGI (reference sequence). Trimming took off 4 bases at V and 0 bases at J, with 4 bases between the two ends. In DNA, the CDR3 is TGTGCCAGCAGTTCCATCTCCTACGAGCAGTACTTC. Translated: CASSSISYEQYF.

The chain uses TRBV5-1 and TRBJ2-1; TRBD2 matches at 13 bases. With 4 bases clipped from V and 9 bases from J, the junction kept 7 bases outside the gene matches. Germline V lookup: CDR1 SGHRS, CDR2 YFSETQ. The CDR3 covers 15 residues. Here the CDR3 reads CASSQTSGRATEQFF. CDR3 nucleotide sequence: TGCGCCAGCAGCCAAACTAGCGGGAGGGCCACTGAGCAGTTCTTC.

This clone has just one count. The chain has TRBV6-4 and TRBJ2-1; TRBD2 matches 14 bases. There are 14 residues in the CDR3. V lost 6 bases to trimming and J lost 8 bases; unmatched junction nucleotides: 3. Germline CDR1 and CDR2: MRHNA and SNTAGT. The chain's CDR3 is CASRGLAGVYEQFF. CDR3 DNA: TGTGCCAGCAGGGGACTAGCGGGAGTCTATGAGCAGTTCTTC.

V is TRBV4-2 and J is TRBJ2-7; D is ambiguous. Trimming shortened V by 0 bases and J by 1 base, and 16 bases separated the two germline ends. CDR1 is LGHNA, CDR2 YNFKEQ, per germline. The CDR3 contains 17 residues. CDR3 DNA: TGTGCCAGCAGCCAAGATCCATCCCGCGTTCGTTCCTACGAGCAGTACTTC. It specifies CASSQDPSRVRSYEQYF.

This chain uses TRBV7-3 with TRBJ2-7; D possibly matches TRBD1 or TRBD2 (5 bases each). The V end lost 6 bases, the J end lost 1 base, and 10 bases lay between the germline ends. Germline CDR1 reads SGHTA; CDR2 reads FQGTGA. This CDR3 comprises 13 residues. The CDR3 region has the DNA TGTGCCAGCAGTCGGGGCAGTTCCTACGAGCAGTACTTC. Its protein product is CASSRGSSYEQYF.

This clone has a handful of counts. The chain links TRBV27 to TRBJ1-6; 7 nucleotides line up with TRBD1. V trimming: 8 bases; J trimming: 7 bases; junction bases outside the gene matches: 8. This CDR3 has 14 amino acids. Germline-derived CDR1 and CDR2 are MNHEY and SMNVEV (reference sequence). The CDR3 region is CASGDRDRNSPLHF. CDR3 coding DNA: TGTGCCAGCGGAGACCGGGACAGAAATTCACCCCTCCACTTT.

The chain employs TRBV27 and TRBJ2-5; 9 nucleotides match TRBD1. Unmatched junction bases numbered 13, after V lost 8 bases and J lost 6 bases. Germline-derived CDR1 and CDR2 are MNHEY and SMNVEV (reference sequence). The CDR3 loop spans 15 amino acids. CDR3 sequence (DNA): TGTGCCAGCTCAACCTCGTGGACAGGGGACCAGACCCAGTACTTC. Amino acid sequence: CASSTSWTGDQTQYF.

The chain couples TRBV10-2 to TRBJ2-3, with D perhaps matching TRBD1 or TRBD2 (6 bases each). The CDR3 consists of 16 residues. The V and J ends lost 5 bases and 1 base respectively, with 16 bases between them. Germline CDR1 WSHSY, CDR2 SAAADI. CDR3 loop: CASSLEGVLGTDTQYF. CDR3 nucleotides: TGCGCCAGCAGTCTGGAGGGGGTACTTGGCACAGATACGCAGTATTTT.

The genes are TRBV10-2 and TRBJ1-5; D is unclear. The CDR3 sequence is 12 residues long. Between the trimmed V and J ends, which lost 6 bases and 4 bases, there was a span of 7 bases. CDR1 is WSHSY, CDR2 SAAADI, per germline. CDR3 amino acids: CASRDGNQPQHF. As DNA, the CDR3 is TGCGCCAGCAGGGACGGGAATCAGCCCCAGCATTTT.

V usage is TRBV7-9 and J usage is TRBJ1-1, with 9 positions matching TRBD1. The CDR3 loop spans 15 amino acids. Germline V CDR1 and CDR2: SEHNR, FQNEAQ (reference sequence). V shed 5 bases, J shed 1 base, and the junction held 5 bases outside the gene matches. CDR3 nucleotide sequence: TGTGCCAGCAGCCCCTGGGGACAGGGGAACACTGAAGCTTTCTTT. It encodes CASSPWGQGNTEAFF.

The chain carries TRBV7-9 and TRBJ2-3; a weak D match, TRBD1 (5 bases). CDR1 and CDR2 from the germline V gene are SEHNR and FQNEAQ (reference sequence). The CDR3 is 14 amino acids. V was pared by 5 bases and J by 2 bases, with 11 bases between. In DNA, the CDR3 is TGTGCCAGCAGCAGGGGCCACACCACAGATACGCAGTATTTT. This encodes CASSRGHTTDTQYF.